What follows are 8 T cell receptor beta chains derived from one specimen sequenced in a study of identical twins. TCRdb processed the 5' RACE reads anew with MiXCR; each CDR3 protein has one entry. Counted here are some 570,000 distinct CDR3 sequences, around 20% occurring once; the ten biggest clones make up roughly 0.5%. The data also belong to a second study, concerning yellow fever vaccine responses in identical twins.

The sequenced material came from CD4+ T cells sorted from blood. The receptors stem from a woman aged 18 to 35 in good health.

This clonotype was counted a few times. The chain carries TRBV3-1 and TRBJ2-1, with D unresolved. This CDR3 spans 15 amino acids. The germline CDR1 and CDR2 sequences are LGHDT and YNNKEL (reference sequence). V lost 1 base, J lost 4 bases, and 11 bases lay in between. The CDR3 DNA follows: TGTGCCAGCAGCCAAGGGGGATCGGTTTACAATGAGCAGTTCTTC. It specifies CASSQGGSVYNEQFF.

The chain is built from TRBV12-3 or TRBV12-4 and TRBJ1-1; no definite D call. Trimming shortened V by 6 bases and J by 11 bases, and 13 bases separated the two germline ends. The CDR3 is 11 amino acids. The DNA of the CDR3 is TGTGCCAGCAGCGCCAGGACGGGCGCTTTCTTT. As protein: CASSARTGAFF.

The rearrangement joins TRBV2 to TRBJ2-1, with D possibly matching TRBD1 (6 bases). The CDR3 has 17 amino acids. Germline-derived CDR1 and CDR2 are SNHLY and FYNNEI. Trimming stripped 3 bases from V and 0 bases from J, with 15 bases between. The CDR3 sequence is CASSEGASRSSYNEQFF. In DNA form, the CDR3 reads TGTGCCAGCAGTGAGGGGGCTTCCCGAAGCTCCTACAATGAGCAGTTCTTC.

In nucleotides, the CDR3 is TGCAGTGCTATGGGACAGACCAATCAGCCCCAGCATTTT. As protein: CSAMGQTNQPQHF. This chain links TRBV20-1 with TRBJ1-5; the match to TRBD1 covers 7 bases. The CDR3 length is 13 residues. Trimming removed 4 bases from V and 3 bases from J; junction bases left unmatched: 3. Germline CDR1 and CDR2: DFQATT and SNEGSKA (reference sequence).

This clonotype occurred a few times. The rearrangement links TRBV6-5 to TRBJ1-1, with D tentatively TRBD1 (5 bases). The germline V and J ends were trimmed by 5 bases and 4 bases, with 17 bases remaining between them. This CDR3 region has 15 residues. From germline, CDR1 is MNHEY and CDR2 SVGAGI. Written as DNA, the CDR3 is TGTGCCAGCAGTCTACGGGGCCCAAGCGGCACTGAAGCTTTCTTT. The encoded protein is CASSLRGPSGTEAFF.

This chain uses TRBV10-3 with TRBJ2-3, with 13 bases fitting TRBD2. V lost 2 bases and J lost 5; bases outside the gene matches: 4. CDR1 and CDR2 from the germline V gene are ENHRY and SYGVKD. The CDR3 spans 16 residues. CDR3 bases: TGTGCCATCAGTGAGGGACTAGCGGGAGCAGTAGATACGCAGTATTTT. Protein product: CAISEGLAGAVDTQYF.

This clonotype was observed at least ten times. The chain recombines TRBV6-6 with TRBJ1-1; a weak D match, TRBD1 (5 bases). The germline V and J ends were trimmed by 6 bases and 1 base, with 9 bases remaining between them. The CDR3 spans 13 residues. The germline gives CDR1 MNHNY, CDR2 SVGAGI (reference sequence). The CDR3 loop reads CASSPTENTEAFF. The CDR3 DNA is TGTGCCAGCAGCCCGACAGAGAACACTGAAGCTTTCTTT.

The sample holds a few counts of this clonotype. The rearrangement links TRBV25-1 to TRBJ2-1; D may match TRBD1 or TRBD2 (5 bases each). V lost 5 bases, J lost 0 bases, and 20 bases lay in between. Germline assignment: CDR1 MGHDK and CDR2 SYGVNS. CDR3 length equals 18 residues. CDR3 residues: CASSPQHWGSSSYNEQFF. As DNA, the CDR3 is TGTGCCAGCAGTCCCCAACATTGGGGGTCTAGCTCCTACAATGAGCAGTTCTTC.